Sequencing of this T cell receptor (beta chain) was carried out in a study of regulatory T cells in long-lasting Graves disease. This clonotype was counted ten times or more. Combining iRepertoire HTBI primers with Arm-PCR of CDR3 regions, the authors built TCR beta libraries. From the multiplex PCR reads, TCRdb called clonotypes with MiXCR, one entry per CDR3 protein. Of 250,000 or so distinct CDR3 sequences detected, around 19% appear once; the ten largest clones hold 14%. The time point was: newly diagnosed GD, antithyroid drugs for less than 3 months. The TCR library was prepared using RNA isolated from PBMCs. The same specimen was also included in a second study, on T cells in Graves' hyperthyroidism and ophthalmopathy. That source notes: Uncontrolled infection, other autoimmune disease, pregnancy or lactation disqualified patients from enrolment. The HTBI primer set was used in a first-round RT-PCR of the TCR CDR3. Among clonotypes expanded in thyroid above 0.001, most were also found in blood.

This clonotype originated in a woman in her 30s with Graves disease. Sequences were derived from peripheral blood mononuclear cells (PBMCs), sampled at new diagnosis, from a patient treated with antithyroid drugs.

The chain's CDR3 is CASYGSGSGELFF. The CDR3 DNA is TGTGCCAGCTACGGGAGCGGATCCGGGGAGCTGTTTTTT. The rearrangement joins TRBV6-1 to TRBJ2-2; D might be TRBD2 (6 bases). The CDR3 runs 13 residues. The germline CDR1 and CDR2 sequences are MNHNS and SASEGT. V was pared by 8 bases and J by 6 bases, with 13 bases between.